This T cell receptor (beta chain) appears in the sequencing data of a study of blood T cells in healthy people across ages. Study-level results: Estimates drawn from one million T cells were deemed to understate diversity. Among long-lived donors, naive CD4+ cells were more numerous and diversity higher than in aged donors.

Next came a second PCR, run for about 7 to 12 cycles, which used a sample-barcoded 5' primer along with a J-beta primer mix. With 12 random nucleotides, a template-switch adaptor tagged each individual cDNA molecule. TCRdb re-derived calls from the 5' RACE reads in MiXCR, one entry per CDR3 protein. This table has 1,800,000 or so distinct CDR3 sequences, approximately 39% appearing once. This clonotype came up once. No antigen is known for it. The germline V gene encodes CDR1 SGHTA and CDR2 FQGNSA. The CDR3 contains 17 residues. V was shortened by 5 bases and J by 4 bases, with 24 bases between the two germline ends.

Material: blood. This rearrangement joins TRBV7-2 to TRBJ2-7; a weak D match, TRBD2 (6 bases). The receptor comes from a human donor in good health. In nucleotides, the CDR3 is TGTGCCAGCAGCCCCACGTTAACGGGACTGGGGCCGTACGAGCAGTACTTC. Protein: CASSPTLTGLGPYEQYF.